This TCR beta chain was recorded in a study of blood T cell repertoires in COVID-19. Study-wide background: The samples span acute and convalescent COVID-19 from the United States, Italy and Spain. In each case, the material was cDNA or gDNA derived from T cells, B-cell-depleted T cells, or PBMCs.

V was clipped by 5 bases and J by 2 bases; unmatched bases: 9. CDR3 size: 16 residues. Germline-derived CDR1 and CDR2 are LNHDA and SQIVND (reference sequence). Profiled with immunoSEQ multiplex PCR; TCRdb holds only in-frame clones, not every one. Here the sample spans about 200,000 clones, 81% being singletons. This clonotype was obtained from a woman aged 80 or older with acute or convalescent COVID-19. The specimen sequenced was peripheral blood. The chain combines TRBV19 with TRBJ2-4, with TRBD2 matching over 7 bases. The CDR3 sequence: CASSRAGVRSKNIQYF. The CDR3 nucleotides are TGTGCCAGTAGTCGCGCGGGGGTGCGCTCCAAAAACATTCAGTACTTC.